The rows below give T cell receptor beta chains drawn from one sample of a study of blood T cell repertoires in COVID-19. The protocol was immunoSEQ multiplex PCR, while the TCRdb copy is restricted to in-frame clones and leaves out a portion. The sample contains under 250,000 clones, around nine tenths of which appear only once. Sample: peripheral blood. The receptors were gathered from a woman aged 55-70 years who had recovered from COVID-19. The CDR3 runs from the conserved cysteine through the conserved F or W. D genes are given only for firm matches. The size of a clone is reported for some rows only, either as once, few or many, or as a class for expanded clones.

D gene | CDR3 length | J gene | clone size | V gene | CDR3 DNA | CDR3 protein
- | 17 | TRBJ1-6 | - | TRBV2 | TGTGCCAGTCTTAAATCGGGGAGCGGACAGACAAATTCACCCCTCCACTTT | CASLKSGSGQTNSPLHF
- | 15 | TRBJ1-3 | - | TRBV7-8 | TGTGCCAGCAGCTTATTGCGGAGCTCTGGAAACACCATATATTTT | CASSLLRSSGNTIYF
- | 14 | TRBJ1-1 | - | TRBV9 | TGTGCCAGCAGCGTGGGAGGGGTGGGCGCTGAAGCTTTCTTT | CASSVGGVGAEAFF
TRBD1 | 16 | TRBJ2-2 | - | TRBV9 | TGTGCCAGCAGCCCTACCGGGACAGGGCACACCGGGGAGCTGTTTTTT | CASSPTGTGHTGELFF
- | 17 | TRBJ1-6 | - | TRBV7-8 | TGTGCCAGCAGCTCCGTTCCCGGGGGGACCTATAATTCACCCCTCCACTTT | CASSSVPGGTYNSPLHF
TRBD1 | 16 | TRBJ1-6 | - | TRBV7-9 | TGTGCCAGCAGCATTGGGACAGAGATTTATAATTCACCCCTCCACTTT | CASSIGTEIYNSPLHF
- | 13 | TRBJ1-5 | few | TRBV19 | TGTGCCACCGCCCAGGGATGGAATCAGCCCCAGCATTTT | CATAQGWNQPQHF
- | 15 | TRBJ2-7 | - | TRBV28 | TGTGCCAGCAGTCTACCGGGGATTCAAATCTACGAGCAGTACTTC | CASSLPGIQIYEQYF
- | 13 | TRBJ1-5 | - | TRBV19 | TGTGCCAGTAGTCCGCAGGGTTGGCAGCCCCAGCATTTT | CASSPQGWQPQHF
- | 12 | TRBJ2-1 | - | TRBV12-3/TRBV12-4 | TGTGCCAGCACGCCCAGACTCGATGAGCAGTTCTTC | CASTPRLDEQFF
- | 14 | TRBJ1-1 | - | TRBV29-1 | TGCAGCGTTGACGGAAGCGGGTACATCACTGAAGCTTTCTTT | CSVDGSGYITEAFF
TRBD2 | 15 | TRBJ2-2 | - | TRBV7-2 | TGTGCCAGCAGCTTAAGCGGGGGGGATACCGGGGAGCTGTTTTTT | CASSLSGGDTGELFF
TRBD1 | 17 | TRBJ1-2 | - | TRBV28 | TGTGCCAGCAGTCTAACAGGACAGGCTCTATCTAACTATGGCTACACCTTC | CASSLTGQALSNYGYTF
- | 15 | TRBJ2-2 | - | TRBV19 | TGTGCCAGTAGTGTGGATGCAGGGCTTTCCGGGGAGCTGTTTTTT | CASSVDAGLSGELFF
- | 14 | TRBJ1-6 | - | TRBV10-2 | TGCGCCAGCAGTGATCCTGGAGGTAATTCACCCCTCCACTTT | CASSDPGGNSPLHF
- | 16 | TRBJ2-1 | - | TRBV11-2 | TGTGCCAGCAGCTTAGGGCGGGGAACTAATTACAATGAGCAGTTCTTC | CASSLGRGTNYNEQFF
- | 13 | TRBJ2-3 | few | TRBV19 | TGTGCCAGTAGTGCGTTGAGGACAGATACGCAGTATTTT | CASSALRTDTQYF
TRBD1 | 14 | TRBJ2-7 | - | TRBV7-8 | TGTGCCAGCAGCTCCGGCAGGGGGCCCTACGAGCAGTACTTC | CASSSGRGPYEQYF
TRBD1 | 13 | TRBJ1-1 | - | TRBV2 | TGTGCCACCGCTGGACAGGGGCACCGGGGAGCTTTCTTT | CATAGQGHRGAFF
TRBD1 | 14 | TRBJ1-2 | - | TRBV3-1/TRBV3-2 | TGTGCCAGCAGCCAAGTCACAGGGGCGGGTGGCTACACCTTC | CASSQVTGAGGYTF
- | 12 | TRBJ2-1 | once | TRBV21-1 | TGTGCCAGCAGCAAGGAGCTTTATGAGCAGTTCTTC | CASSKELYEQFF
TRBD2 | 15 | TRBJ2-2 | - | TRBV9 | TGTGCCAGCAGTCCTTGGACTAGCGGTACCGGGGAGCTGTTTTTT | CASSPWTSGTGELFF
TRBD1 | 16 | TRBJ2-2 | - | TRBV3-1/TRBV3-2 | TGTGCCAGCAGCCAAGCGGACAGGGGTGACACCGGGGAGCTGTTTTTT | CASSQADRGDTGELFF
- | 16 | TRBJ1-6 | - | TRBV4-3 | TGCGCCAGCAGCCAAGATGGAACAGCCTATAATTCACCCCTCCACTTT | CASSQDGTAYNSPLHF
TRBD1 | 15 | TRBJ1-1 | once | TRBV6-5 | TGTGCCAGCAGGTACCTCGACAGGGGCGAAACTGAAGCTTTCTTT | CASRYLDRGETEAFF
- | 11 | TRBJ2-2 | - | TRBV2 | TGTGCCAGCACTTACACCGGGGAGCTGTTTTTT | CASTYTGELFF
- | 15 | TRBJ1-2 | - | TRBV5-1 | TGCGCCAGCACTCTGCTACAGGGAGGGGAATATGGCTACACCTTC | CASTLLQGGEYGYTF
TRBD1 | 12 | TRBJ1-2 | - | TRBV2 | TGTGCCAGGGAGGGACAGGGGGATGGCTACACCTTC | CAREGQGDGYTF
TRBD1 | 16 | TRBJ2-5 | - | TRBV9 | TGTGCCAGCAGCCCCCGGACAGGGAGTTTGGGAGAGACCCAGTACTTC | CASSPRTGSLGETQYF
TRBD2 | 16 | TRBJ2-5 | - | TRBV15 | TGTGCCACCAGCAAGCGACTAGCGGAGCTTCAAGAGACCCAGTACTTC | CATSKRLAELQETQYF
- | 13 | TRBJ1-2 | - | TRBV12-3/TRBV12-4 | TGTGCCAGCCGACAGACAGCTAACTATGGCTACACCTTC | CASRQTANYGYTF
- | 13 | TRBJ1-1 | - | TRBV6-5 | TGTGCCAGCAGTTCAACAGGGAGAACTGAAGCTTTCTTT | CASSSTGRTEAFF
- | 16 | TRBJ2-7 | - | TRBV5-1 | TGCGCCAGCAGCTTGGTTTTCGGGGGACAGCCCTACGAGCAGTACTTC | CASSLVFGGQPYEQYF
TRBD1 | 14 | TRBJ1-6 | - | TRBV9 | TGTGCCAGCAGCGTAGGACAGGGACTGTGGTCCCTCCACTTT | CASSVGQGLWSLHF
TRBD1 | 13 | TRBJ2-7 | - | TRBV7-3 | TGTGCCAGCACAGCTTGGGCAGGGGGTGAGCAGTACTTC | CASTAWAGGEQYF
- | 11 | TRBJ2-5 | - | TRBV29-1 | TGCAGCGTTGACTCCGGAGAGACCCAGTACTTC | CSVDSGETQYF
- | 13 | TRBJ2-5 | - | TRBV19 | TGTGCCAGTAGTGCAGGGGCGAGGGAGACCCAGTACTTC | CASSAGARETQYF
- | 15 | TRBJ2-5 | - | TRBV6-5 | TGTGCCAGCAGTTCTACCCAGGGTGTCCAAGAGACCCAGTACTTC | CASSSTQGVQETQYF
TRBD1 | 15 | TRBJ2-7 | - | TRBV18 | TGTGCCAGCTCCCTTGGGACAGTGGACTCCTACGAGCAGTACTTC | CASSLGTVDSYEQYF
TRBD1 | 15 | TRBJ1-6 | - | TRBV7-2 | TGTGCCAGCAGCTTAGTTCGCAGGGGGCTTTCACCCCTCCACTTT | CASSLVRRGLSPLHF
- | 13 | TRBJ2-7 | - | TRBV14 | TGTGCCAGCAGCCATTTACAGGACTACGAGCAGTACTTC | CASSHLQDYEQYF
TRBD1 | 15 | TRBJ1-5 | - | TRBV5-1 | TGCGCCAGCAGCTTGGAGGGACAGGGCAATCAGCCCCAGCATTTT | CASSLEGQGNQPQHF
TRBD2 | 14 | TRBJ2-5 | - | TRBV4-1 | TGCGCCAGCAGCGAGCCGGGGGGGCCGGAGACCCAGTACTTC | CASSEPGGPETQYF
TRBD1 | 13 | TRBJ1-6 | - | TRBV29-1 | TGCAGCGTTGGGGACAGGGTTAATTCACCCCTCCACTTT | CSVGDRVNSPLHF
- | 14 | TRBJ2-3 | - | TRBV9 | TGTGCCAGCACACCGGGACTCCGCACAGATACGCAGTATTTT | CASTPGLRTDTQYF
- | 15 | TRBJ1-1 | - | TRBV7-6 | TGTGCCAGCAGCCCTTTTGCAGTCATGAACACTGAAGCTTTCTTT | CASSPFAVMNTEAFF
- | 13 | TRBJ1-2 | - | TRBV6-6 | TGTGCCAGCCACCTGGGGGCAGGCTATGGCTACACCTTC | CASHLGAGYGYTF
- | 15 | TRBJ2-3 | - | TRBV9 | TGTGCCAGCAGCGTGAGTTTTTCCCTACGAGATACGCAGTATTTT | CASSVSFSLRDTQYF
- | 13 | TRBJ1-5 | - | TRBV10-3 | TGTGCCACCCAAACGGCGGGGAATCAGCCCCAGCATTTT | CATQTAGNQPQHF
TRBD2 | 13 | TRBJ2-7 | - | TRBV14 | TGTGCCAGCAGCCAGACTAGCGGCCTGCCCTCGTACTTC | CASSQTSGLPSYF
TRBD1 | 14 | TRBJ2-7 | - | TRBV4-3 | TGCGCCAGCAGCCCCGGGACAGGGGTTTACGAGCAGTACTTC | CASSPGTGVYEQYF
- | 12 | TRBJ2-7 | few | TRBV7-2 | TGTGCCAGCAGCTCCAGCTCCTACGAGCAGTACTTC | CASSSSSYEQYF
- | 14 | TRBJ1-4 | - | TRBV28 | TGTGCCAGCAACTCACTGGGTAGCGACGAAAAACTGTTTTTT | CASNSLGSDEKLFF
TRBD1 | 13 | TRBJ2-5 | - | TRBV7-2 | TGTGCCAGCAGCTGGACAGGGGGTGAGACCCAGTACTTC | CASSWTGGETQYF
- | 15 | TRBJ1-2 | few | TRBV5-1 | TGCGCCAGCAGCTTGGTCCTGGGGGCTATCGATGGCTACACCTTC | CASSLVLGAIDGYTF
TRBD1 | 15 | TRBJ1-1 | - | TRBV19 | TGTGCCAGTAGTATGGGGACAGGGTGGCGGACTGAAGCTTTCTTT | CASSMGTGWRTEAFF
TRBD1 | 13 | TRBJ1-2 | - | TRBV6-5 | TGTGCCAGCAGTTCCCGGACAGGGACGGGCTACACCTTC | CASSSRTGTGYTF
TRBD2 | 15 | TRBJ2-7 | - | TRBV19 | TGTGCCAGTAAGCGGGAGGCGGCAGGCTCCTACGAGCAGTACTTC | CASKREAAGSYEQYF
TRBD1 | 16 | TRBJ1-4 | - | TRBV10-3 | TGTGCCATCAGTGGGGCTGCTACAGGGGGCGTTGAAAAACTGTTTTTT | CAISGAATGGVEKLFF
- | 11 | TRBJ1-2 | - | TRBV5-6 | TGTGCCAGCAGCTTGTACAGGTCTACCTCCTTC | CASSLYRSTSF